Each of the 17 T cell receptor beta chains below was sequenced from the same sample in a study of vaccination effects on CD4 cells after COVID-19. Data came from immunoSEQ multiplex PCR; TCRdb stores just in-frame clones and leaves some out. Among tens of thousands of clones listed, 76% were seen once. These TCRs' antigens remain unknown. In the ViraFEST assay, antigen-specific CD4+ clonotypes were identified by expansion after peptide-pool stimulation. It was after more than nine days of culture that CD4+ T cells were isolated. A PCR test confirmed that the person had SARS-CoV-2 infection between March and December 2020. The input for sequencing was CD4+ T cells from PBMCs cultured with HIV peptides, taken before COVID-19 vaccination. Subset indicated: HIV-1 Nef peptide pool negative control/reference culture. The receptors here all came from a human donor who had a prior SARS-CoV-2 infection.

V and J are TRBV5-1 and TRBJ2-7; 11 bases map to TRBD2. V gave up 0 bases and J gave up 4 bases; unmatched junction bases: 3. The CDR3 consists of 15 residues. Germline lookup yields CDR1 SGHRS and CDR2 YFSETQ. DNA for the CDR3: TGCGCCAGCAGCTTGGTAGCGGGGGGGAAATACGAGCAGTACTTC. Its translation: CASSLVAGGKYEQYF.

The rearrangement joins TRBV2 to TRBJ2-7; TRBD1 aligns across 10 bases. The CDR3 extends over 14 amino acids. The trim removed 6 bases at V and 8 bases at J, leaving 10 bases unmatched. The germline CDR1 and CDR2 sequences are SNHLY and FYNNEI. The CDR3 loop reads CASRTGTGDGKQYF. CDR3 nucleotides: TGTGCCAGCAGAACCGGGACAGGGGACGGGAAGCAGTACTTC. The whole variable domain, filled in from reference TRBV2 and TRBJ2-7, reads EPEVTQTPSHQVTQMGQEVILRCVPISNHLYFYWYRQILGQKVEFLVSFYNNEISEKSEIFDDQFSVERPDGSNFTLKIRSTKLEDSAMYFCASRTGTGDGKQYFGPGTRLTVT.

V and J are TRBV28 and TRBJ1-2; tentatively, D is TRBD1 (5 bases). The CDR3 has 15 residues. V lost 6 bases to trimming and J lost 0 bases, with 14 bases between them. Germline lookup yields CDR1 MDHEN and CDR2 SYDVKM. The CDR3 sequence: CASSSIGEANYGYTF. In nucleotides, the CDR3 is TGTGCCAGCAGCTCTATAGGGGAAGCTAACTATGGCTACACCTTC.

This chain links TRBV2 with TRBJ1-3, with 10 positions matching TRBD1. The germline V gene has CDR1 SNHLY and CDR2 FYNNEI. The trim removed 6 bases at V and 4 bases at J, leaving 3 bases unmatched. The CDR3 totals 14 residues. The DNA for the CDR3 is TGTGCCAGCAGCCTGACAGGGGGCGGAAACACCATATATTTT. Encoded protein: CASSLTGGGNTIYF. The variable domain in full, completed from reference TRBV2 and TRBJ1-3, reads EPEVTQTPSHQVTQMGQEVILRCVPISNHLYFYWYRQILGQKVEFLVSFYNNEISEKSEIFDDQFSVERPDGSNFTLKIRSTKLEDSAMYFCASSLTGGGNTIYFGEGSWLTVV.

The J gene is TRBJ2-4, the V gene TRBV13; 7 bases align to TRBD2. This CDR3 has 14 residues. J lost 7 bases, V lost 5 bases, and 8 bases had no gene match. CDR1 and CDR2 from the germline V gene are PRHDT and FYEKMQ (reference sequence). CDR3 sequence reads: CASSTRTSVNIQYF. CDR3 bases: TGTGCCAGCAGCACCCGGACTAGTGTGAACATTCAGTACTTC.

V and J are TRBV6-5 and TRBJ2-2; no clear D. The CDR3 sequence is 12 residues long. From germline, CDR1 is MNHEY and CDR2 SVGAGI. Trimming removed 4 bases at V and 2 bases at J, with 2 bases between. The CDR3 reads CASSSNTGELFF. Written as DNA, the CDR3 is TGTGCCAGCAGTTCCAACACCGGGGAGCTGTTTTTT.

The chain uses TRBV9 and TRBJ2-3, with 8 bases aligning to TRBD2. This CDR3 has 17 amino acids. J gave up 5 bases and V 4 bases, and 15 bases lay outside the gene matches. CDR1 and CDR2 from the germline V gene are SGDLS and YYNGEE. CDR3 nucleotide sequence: TGTGCCAGCAGCCCCCACCGCGGGAGGCCGCAGGGAGATACGCAGTATTTT. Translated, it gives CASSPHRGRPQGDTQYF.

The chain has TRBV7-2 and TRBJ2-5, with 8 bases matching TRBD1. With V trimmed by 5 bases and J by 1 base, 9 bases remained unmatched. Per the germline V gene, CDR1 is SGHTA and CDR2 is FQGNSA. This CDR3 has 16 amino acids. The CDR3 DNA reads TGTGCCAGCAGCCGCCGACAGGGGTCCGCCCAAGAGACCCAGTACTTC. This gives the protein CASSRRQGSAQETQYF.

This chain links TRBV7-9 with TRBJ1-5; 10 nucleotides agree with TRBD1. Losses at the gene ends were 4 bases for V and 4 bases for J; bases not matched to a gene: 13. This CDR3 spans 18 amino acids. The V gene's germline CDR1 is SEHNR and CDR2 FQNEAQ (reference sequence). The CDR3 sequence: CASSSYHRTGGGNQPQHF. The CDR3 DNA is TGTGCCAGCAGCTCCTACCACAGGACAGGGGGTGGTAATCAGCCCCAGCATTTT.

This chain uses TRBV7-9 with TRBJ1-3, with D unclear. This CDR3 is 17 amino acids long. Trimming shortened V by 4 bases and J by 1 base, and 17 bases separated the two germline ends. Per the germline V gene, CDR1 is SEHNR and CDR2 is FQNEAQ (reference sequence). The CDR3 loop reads CASSSSPGVGSGNTIYF. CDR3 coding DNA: TGTGCCAGCAGCTCTAGCCCAGGCGTGGGTTCTGGAAACACCATATATTTT. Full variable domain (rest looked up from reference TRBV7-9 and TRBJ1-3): DTGVSQNPRHKITKRGQNVTFRCDPISEHNRLYWYRQTLGQGPEFLTYFQNEAQLEKSRLLSDRFSAERPKGSFSTLEIQRTEQGDSAMYLCASSSSPGVGSGNTIYFGEGSWLTVV.

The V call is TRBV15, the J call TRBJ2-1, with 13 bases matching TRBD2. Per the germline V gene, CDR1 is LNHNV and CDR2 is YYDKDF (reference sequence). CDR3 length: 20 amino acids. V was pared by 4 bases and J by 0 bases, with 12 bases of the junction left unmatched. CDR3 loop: CATSTRPGLAGQSSYNEQFF. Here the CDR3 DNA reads TGTGCCACCAGCACCCGACCGGGACTAGCGGGACAAAGCTCCTACAATGAGCAGTTCTTC.

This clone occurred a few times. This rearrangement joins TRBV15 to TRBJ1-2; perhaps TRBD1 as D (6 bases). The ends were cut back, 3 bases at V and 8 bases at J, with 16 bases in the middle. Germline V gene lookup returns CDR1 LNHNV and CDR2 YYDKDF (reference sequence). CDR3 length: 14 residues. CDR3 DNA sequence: TGTGCCACCAGCAGTGGCTCCGGGACACTAGGCTACACCTTC. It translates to CATSSGSGTLGYTF.

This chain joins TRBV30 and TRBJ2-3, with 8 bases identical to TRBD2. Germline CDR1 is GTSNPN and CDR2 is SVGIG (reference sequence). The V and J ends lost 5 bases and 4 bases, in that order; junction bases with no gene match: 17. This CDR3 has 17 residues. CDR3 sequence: CAWGRRRTSSVPDTQYF. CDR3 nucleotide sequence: TGTGCCTGGGGGAGGAGACGGACTAGCTCCGTCCCAGATACGCAGTATTTT.

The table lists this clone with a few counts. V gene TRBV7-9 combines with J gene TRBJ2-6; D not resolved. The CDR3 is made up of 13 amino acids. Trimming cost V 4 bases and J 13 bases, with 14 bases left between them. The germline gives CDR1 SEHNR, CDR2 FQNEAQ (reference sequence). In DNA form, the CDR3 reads TGTGCCAGCAGCTCCTACGGACCGACAGTCCTGACTTTC. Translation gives CASSSYGPTVLTF.

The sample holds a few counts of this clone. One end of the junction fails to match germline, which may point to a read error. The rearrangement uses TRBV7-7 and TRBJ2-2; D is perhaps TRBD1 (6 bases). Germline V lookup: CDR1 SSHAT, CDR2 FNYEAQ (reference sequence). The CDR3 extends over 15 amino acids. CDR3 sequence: CASSPYRVNTGELFF. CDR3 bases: TGTGCTAGCAGCCCCTACAGGGTGAACACCGGGGAGCTGTTTTTT.

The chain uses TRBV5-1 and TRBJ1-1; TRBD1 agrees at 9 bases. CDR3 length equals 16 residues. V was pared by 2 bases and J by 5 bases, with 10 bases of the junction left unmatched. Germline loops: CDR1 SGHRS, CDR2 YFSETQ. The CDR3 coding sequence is TGCGCCAGCAGCTTTGGGGACAGGGCCGTAGAGACTGAAGCTTTCTTT. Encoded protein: CASSFGDRAVETEAFF.

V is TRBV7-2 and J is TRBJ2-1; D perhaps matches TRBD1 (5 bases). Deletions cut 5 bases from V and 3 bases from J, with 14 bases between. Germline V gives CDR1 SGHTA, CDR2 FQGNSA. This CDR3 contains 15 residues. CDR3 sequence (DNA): TGTGCCAGCAGCCAGACCGGACAAAACTACAATGAGCAGTTCTTC. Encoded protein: CASSQTGQNYNEQFF.